The present entry profiles one T cell receptor (beta chain) with its context. Its antigen remains unidentified. No base-level quality is on record; no much larger clone is a single base apart. CDR1 and CDR2 (SGHRS, YFSETQ) derive from the germline V gene. The CDR3, from cysteine to phenylalanine, totals 15 residues. Solely the CDR3 DNA is kept, with 45 bases framed from the first base. Trimming removed 5 bases from V and 7 bases from J; the gene matches leave 13 bases unexplained. These data come from a study of blood T cell repertoires in COVID-19 (dated by TCRdb to the early 2020s). Background on the whole study: Samples covering the acute and convalescent phases of COVID-19 were provided by collaborators in the United States, Italy and Spain. The prospective study material was composed of cDNA or gDNA derived from T cells, B-cell-depleted T cells, or PBMCs. Deeply sampled blood TCRbeta repertoires from subjects exposed to, actively infected with, or recovered from COVID-19 were included in the dataset. A freely available public database, intended as a resource for researchers studying the immune response to SARS-CoV-2, is where the repertoires were released. The samples were drawn from the first 160 participants of the ongoing ImmuneRACE study and from roughly 1,300 subjects provided by 6 global collaborators. Nearly every sample came with metadata listing a de-identified subject ID, COVID-19 status, age in years and sex. HLA class I and class II types, where available, came from metadata supplied by the sample provider rather than from assay-based typing. Summary of the overall study and its limitations: How much clinical and demographic metadata was included differed by source and by participant, and the metadata was provided uncurated.

Whole blood was collected in K2EDTA tubes by collaborating institutions according to the institutions' own protocols. For TCRbeta analysis, collaborators shipped samples as frozen whole blood, isolated PBMCs, or DNA extracted from either of those sample types. TCRbeta CDR3 regions were amplified from genomic DNA by means of the immunoSEQ Assay, a bias-controlled multiplex PCR. From the authors' description of their analysis: The number of nucleated cells in each sample was estimated by amplification of reference gene primers within the assay. To quantify the absolute abundance of each unique TCRbeta CDR3 rearrangement, sequence reads were collapsed and filtered. Productive Simpson clonality was computed per sample as the square root of Simpson's diversity index over productive rearrangements. TCRdb obtained this table from immuneACCESS and retained in-frame rearrangements with V and J assigned. These tables miss some clones; where compared with another copy, unresolved V genes account for less than half of the shortfall, and the remainder is unexplained. V, J and clone size derive from that table, while D and trimming were established from the DNA sequence. The sample includes some 42,000 clones, with roughly 84% observed a single time. Over 2% of the sample lies in the top ten.

Sequencing used peripheral blood. The clonotype originates from a human donor in a cohort sampled during active COVID-19. The chain links TRBV5-1 with TRBJ2-5, with 8 central nucleotides matching TRBD2. The DNA sequence is as follows: TGCGCCAGCAGGGTACCGGGACTAGATAAGGTGACCCAGTACTTC. This translates into CASRVPGLDKVTQYF.